The 19 T cell receptor beta chains in this list originate from one sample, sequenced in a study of T-cell reconstitution after alpha-beta-depleted transplantation in children. Using unique molecular identifiers, the investigators prepared the TCRbeta library. One entry per CDR3 protein results from TCRdb running MiXCR on the PCR reads. The sample yields fewer than 550,000 distinct CDR3 sequences, roughly a tenth seen once. Sequenced material: PBMCs, taken before TCRalphabeta/CD19-depleted stem cell transplant. The receptors come from a child younger than 10 with inherited bone marrow failure, due to receive a stem cell transplant.

At least ten counts were recorded for this clonotype. The chain is built from TRBV5-6 and TRBJ2-4, with 7 bases lining up with TRBD1. Losses at the gene ends were 5 bases for V and 1 base for J; bases not matched to a gene: 6. The CDR3 runs 15 residues. CDR1 is SGHDT and CDR2 is YYEEEE in the germline V gene. This chain's CDR3 is CASSTVDRAKNIQYF. CDR3 DNA sequence: TGTGCCAGCAGTACAGTGGACAGGGCCAAAAACATTCAGTACTTC.

This clonotype was seen once. One junction end does not reproduce the germline sequence, and a read error may be involved. The gene calls are TRBV19 and TRBJ2-7; tentatively, D is TRBD2 (6 bases). CDR1 and CDR2 (germline): LNHDA, SQIVND (reference sequence). This CDR3 spans 14 amino acids. The CDR3 DNA is TGTGCCAGTCGTATAGTGGAGGGAGCCTACGAGCAGTACTTC. Its protein product is CASRIVEGAYEQYF.

This clonotype was seen ten or more times. This chain links TRBV3-1 with TRBJ2-2; 7 nucleotides agree with TRBD2. The CDR3 runs 16 residues. Per germline, CDR1 LGHDT and CDR2 YNNKEL (reference sequence). The junction had 5 bases not matched to a gene; V was cut back by 2 bases and J by 2 bases. In DNA, the CDR3 is TGTGCCAGCAGCCAATGGGGAGGGGAAAACACCGGGGAGCTGTTTTTT. Amino acid sequence: CASSQWGGENTGELFF.

The table lists this clonotype with a few counts. The V call is TRBV7-9, the J call TRBJ2-3, with unresolved D. The CDR3 runs to 17 residues. V gave up 4 bases and J gave up 3 bases, with 20 bases separating them. The V gene's germline CDR1 is SEHNR and CDR2 FQNEAQ (reference sequence). This chain's CDR3 is CASSYIVLGGETDTQYF. Written as DNA, the CDR3 is TGTGCCAGCAGCTATATCGTCCTTGGTGGGGAAACAGATACGCAGTATTTT.

The gene calls are TRBV20-1 and TRBJ2-7; a weak D match, TRBD2 (6 bases). The CDR3 length is 13 residues. From germline, CDR1 is DFQATT and CDR2 SNEGSKA (reference sequence). V was cut by 3 bases and J by 2 bases, with 11 bases left in between. The CDR3 sequence is CSASRDLTYEQYF. Here the CDR3 DNA reads TGCAGTGCTAGCCGGGACTTAACCTACGAGCAGTACTTC.

The genes are TRBV7-9 and TRBJ2-1; D is unclear. Germline CDR1 reads SEHNR; CDR2 reads FQNEAQ (reference sequence). The length of the CDR3 is 13 residues. The germline V and J ends were trimmed by 0 bases and 9 bases, with 9 bases remaining between them. CDR3 residues: CASSLAERAEQFF. Written as DNA, the CDR3 is TGTGCCAGCAGCTTAGCCGAGCGTGCTGAGCAGTTCTTC.

This clonotype has only a few counts. This chain links TRBV5-1 with TRBJ2-2; 11 bases align to TRBD2. Germline lookup yields CDR1 SGHRS and CDR2 YFSETQ. The length of the CDR3 is 16 residues. The junction had 7 bases not matched to a gene; V was cut back by 4 bases and J by 5 bases. CDR3 DNA: TGCGCCAGCAGCGAACTAGCGGGAGACGGTACCGGGGAGCTGTTTTTT. It specifies CASSELAGDGTGELFF.

This clonotype was counted at least ten times. The chain employs TRBV12-3 or TRBV12-4 and TRBJ2-7; TRBD2 aligns across 12 bases. The CDR3 is 13 amino acids. With 8 bases clipped from V and 6 bases from J, the junction kept 5 bases outside the gene matches. CDR3 region: CASGWGLAGEQYF. Here the CDR3 DNA reads TGTGCCAGCGGCTGGGGACTAGCGGGCGAGCAGTACTTC.

The sample holds many counts of this clonotype. This rearrangement joins TRBV7-9 to TRBJ1-1; the match to TRBD1 covers 9 bases. This CDR3 is 15 amino acids long. The germline V gene encodes CDR1 SEHNR and CDR2 FQNEAQ (reference sequence). V lost 5 bases to trimming and J lost 4 bases; unmatched junction nucleotides: 8. The DNA for the CDR3 is TGTGCCAGCAGCACCAACAGGGGGCAAGGCACTGAAGCTTTCTTT. Translated: CASSTNRGQGTEAFF.

About this clonotype itself: A read error may be the cause here, since a much bigger clone is one base away. The J gene is TRBJ2-3, the V gene TRBV27; TRBD2 matches 14 bases. J was trimmed by 6 bases and V by 4 bases; bases with no gene match: 9. The CDR3 totals 17 residues. Looked up from germline, CDR1 is MNHEY and CDR2 is SMNVEV (reference sequence). The CDR3 sequence: CASSSAGLAGDGDTQYF. The CDR3 coding sequence is TGTGCCAGCAGTTCCGCGGGACTAGCGGGAGATGGTGATACGCAGTATTTT.

At least ten counts were recorded for this clonotype. The rearrangement links TRBV7-2 to TRBJ2-1; 11 bases fit TRBD2. With V trimmed by 6 bases and J by 2 bases, 6 bases remained unmatched. The CDR3 runs 16 residues. The germline gives CDR1 SGHTA, CDR2 FQGNSA. For the CDR3, the DNA is TGTGCCAGCAGTCATAGCGGGAGGGATCCCTACAATGAGCAGTTCTTC. Amino acids: CASSHSGRDPYNEQFF.

This clonotype was picked up many times. V usage is TRBV7-8 and J usage is TRBJ1-1, with 10 bases matching TRBD1. The CDR3 consists of 16 residues. Germline V gene sequence: CDR1 SGHVS, CDR2 FQNEAQ. V lost 1 base to trimming and J lost 4 bases; unmatched junction nucleotides: 6. CDR3 sequence (DNA): TGTGCCAGCAGCTTAGGGGTGGGACAGGGGAGCACTGAAGCTTTCTTT. Translation gives CASSLGVGQGSTEAFF.

This clonotype was recorded at least ten times. The chain joins TRBV27 to TRBJ2-7; D is unclear. The CDR3 extends over 13 amino acids. CDR1 and CDR2 (germline): MNHEY, SMNVEV (reference sequence). V shed 0 bases and J shed 6 bases, with 9 bases lying between them. Here the CDR3 reads CASSLSSAGEQYF. CDR3 coding DNA: TGTGCCAGCAGTTTATCGTCGGCAGGCGAGCAGTACTTC.

The chain couples TRBV10-3 to TRBJ2-3; D is perhaps TRBD2 (6 bases). There are 17 residues in the CDR3. V lost 2 bases, J lost 0 bases, and 15 bases lay in between. CDR1 ENHRY and CDR2 SYGVKD come from the germline V gene. The DNA for the CDR3 is TGTGCCATCAGTGAGAGGGGAGAGCGGGCAAGCACAGATACGCAGTATTTT. Translated, it gives CAISERGERASTDTQYF.

This chain joins TRBV7-8 and TRBJ2-5; TRBD2 matches 9 bases. Germline V CDR1 and CDR2: SGHVS, FQNEAQ. This CDR3 region has 15 residues. Trimming took 5 bases from V and 5 from J; bases not matched to a gene: 9. The CDR3 is CASSVVSGSLETQYF. The CDR3 coding sequence is TGTGCCAGCAGCGTCGTTAGCGGGAGTCTCGAGACCCAGTACTTC.

J is TRBJ2-4 and V is TRBV15, with D possibly being TRBD1 or TRBD2 (5 bases each). CDR1 is LNHNV, CDR2 YYDKDF, per germline (reference sequence). V was pared by 4 bases and J by 6 bases, with 16 bases between. The length of the CDR3 is 15 residues. The CDR3 DNA reads TGTGCCACCAGCACCTTTTTCGGGGCGTCAAACATTCAGTACTTC. Translated: CATSTFFGASNIQYF. Drawing the rest from reference TRBV15 and TRBJ2-4, the complete variable domain is DAMVIQNPRYQVTQFGKPVTLSCSQTLNHNVMYWYQQKSSQAPKLLFHYYDKDFNNEADTPDNFQSRRPNTSFCFLDIRSPGLGDTAMYLCATSTFFGASNIQYFGAGTRLSVL.

This clonotype was seen more than once but under ten times. The J gene is TRBJ2-5, the V gene TRBV7-8; D not certain. The germline V gene has CDR1 SGHVS and CDR2 FQNEAQ. V was trimmed by 5 bases and J by 3 bases, leaving 19 bases between them. The CDR3 runs to 16 residues. Here the CDR3 reads CASSSPTEGREETQYF. As DNA, the CDR3 is TGTGCCAGCAGCAGCCCGACGGAAGGCCGGGAAGAGACCCAGTACTTC.

This clonotype came up many times. The chain uses TRBV21-1 and TRBJ1-5. TRBV21-1 is classified as a pseudogene. The CDR3 runs 16 residues. The CDR3 loop is CASSKSRAWSNQPQHF. In nucleotides, the CDR3 is TGTGCCAGCAGCAAGTCAAGGGCATGGAGCAATCAGCCCCAGCATTTT.

The table lists this clonotype with many counts. This rearrangement joins TRBV5-1 to TRBJ2-1, with D perhaps matching TRBD2 (6 bases). The CDR3 runs 15 residues. CDR1 and CDR2 from the germline V gene are SGHRS and YFSETQ. V was pared by 5 bases and J by 0 bases, with 12 bases between. CDR3 nucleotide sequence: TGCGCCAGCAGACCCGGGACTCACTCCTACAATGAGCAGTTCTTC. Amino acid sequence: CASRPGTHSYNEQFF.